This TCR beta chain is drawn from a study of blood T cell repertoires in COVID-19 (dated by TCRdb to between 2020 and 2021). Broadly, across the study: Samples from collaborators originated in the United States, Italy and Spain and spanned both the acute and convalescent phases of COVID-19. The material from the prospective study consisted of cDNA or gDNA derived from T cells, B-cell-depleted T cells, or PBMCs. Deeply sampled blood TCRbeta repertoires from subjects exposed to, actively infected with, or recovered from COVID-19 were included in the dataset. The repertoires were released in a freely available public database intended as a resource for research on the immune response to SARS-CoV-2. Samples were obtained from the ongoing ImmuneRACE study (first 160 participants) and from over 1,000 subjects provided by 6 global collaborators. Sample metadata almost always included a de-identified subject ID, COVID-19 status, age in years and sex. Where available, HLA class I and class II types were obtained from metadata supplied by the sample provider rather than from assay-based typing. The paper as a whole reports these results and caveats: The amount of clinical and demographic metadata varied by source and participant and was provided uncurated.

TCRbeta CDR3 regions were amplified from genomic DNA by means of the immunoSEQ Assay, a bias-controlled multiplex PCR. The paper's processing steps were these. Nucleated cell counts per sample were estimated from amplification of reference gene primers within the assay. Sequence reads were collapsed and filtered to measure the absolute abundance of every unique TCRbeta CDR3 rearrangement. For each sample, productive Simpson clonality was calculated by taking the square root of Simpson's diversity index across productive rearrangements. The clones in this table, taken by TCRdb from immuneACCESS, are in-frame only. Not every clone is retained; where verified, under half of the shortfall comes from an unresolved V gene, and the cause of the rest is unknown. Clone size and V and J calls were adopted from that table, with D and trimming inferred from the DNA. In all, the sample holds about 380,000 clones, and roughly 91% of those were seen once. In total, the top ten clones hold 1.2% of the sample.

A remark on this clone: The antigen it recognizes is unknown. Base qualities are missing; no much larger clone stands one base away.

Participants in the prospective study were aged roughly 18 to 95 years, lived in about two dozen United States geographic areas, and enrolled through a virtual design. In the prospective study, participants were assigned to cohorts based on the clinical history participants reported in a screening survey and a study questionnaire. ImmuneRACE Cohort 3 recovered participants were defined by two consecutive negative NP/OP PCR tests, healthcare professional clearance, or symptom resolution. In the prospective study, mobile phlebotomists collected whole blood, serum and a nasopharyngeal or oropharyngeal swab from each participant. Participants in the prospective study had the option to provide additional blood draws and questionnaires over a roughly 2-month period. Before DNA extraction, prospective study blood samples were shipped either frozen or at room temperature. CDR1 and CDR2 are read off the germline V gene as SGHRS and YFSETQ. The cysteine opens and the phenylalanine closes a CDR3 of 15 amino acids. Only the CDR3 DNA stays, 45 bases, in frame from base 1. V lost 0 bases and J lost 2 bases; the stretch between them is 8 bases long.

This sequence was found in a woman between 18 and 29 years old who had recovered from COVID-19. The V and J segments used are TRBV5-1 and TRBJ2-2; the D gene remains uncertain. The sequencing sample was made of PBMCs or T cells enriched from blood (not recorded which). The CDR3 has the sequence CASSLVELNTGELFF. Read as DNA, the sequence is TGCGCCAGCAGCTTGGTTGAACTTAACACCGGGGAGCTGTTTTTT.